The 27 T cell receptor beta chains given below trace back to one sample, sequenced in a study of blood T cell repertoires in COVID-19 (TCRdb year 2020). Libraries were constructed by the immunoSEQ multiplex PCR assay. TCRdb provides this immuneACCESS table in a form limited to in-frame rearrangements. Some clones are lacking; in checked studies, under half of them reflect an unresolved V gene, and why the rest are absent is not known. This sample has around 290,000 clones in its table, and roughly 90% of those were observed once. The ten largest make up 1.7% of the sample. Sequences were obtained from PBMCs or T cells enriched from blood (not recorded which). The receptor source for this set is a woman in her thirties or forties who had recovered from COVID-19.

The chain has TRBV25-1 and TRBJ2-1, with 8 positions matching TRBD2. The CDR3 loop spans 17 amino acids. After removal of 4 bases from V and 9 bases from J, the junction contained 17 bases not matched to a gene. Per germline, CDR1 MGHDK and CDR2 SYGVNS. CDR3 bases: TGTGCCAGCAGTGCATCACCCGGGACTAGAGGGGGGGGTGAGCAGTTCTTC. Its translation: CASSASPGTRGGGEQFF. Looking up the rest from reference TRBV25-1 and TRBJ2-1 gives the full variable domain: EADIYQTPRYLVIGTGKKITLECSQTMGHDKMYWYQQDPGMELHLIHYSYGVNSTEKGDLSSESTVSRIRTEHFPLTLESARPSHTSQYLCASSASPGTRGGGEQFFGPGTRLTVL.

V is TRBV5-8 and J is TRBJ1-5; 9 bases fit TRBD1. Germline lookup yields CDR1 SGHTS and CDR2 YDEGEE. The CDR3 is 13 amino acids. Trimming at V came to 3 bases and at J to 6 bases, leaving 1 base not matched to a gene. CDR3 in amino acids: CASSWGQGQPQHF. Here the CDR3 DNA reads TGTGCCAGCAGCTGGGGACAGGGTCAGCCCCAGCATTTT.

The chain couples TRBV7-9 to TRBJ2-5; 8 bases map to TRBD1. Trimming took 3 bases from V and 0 from J; bases not matched to a gene: 3. The CDR3 has 15 amino acids. CDR1 SEHNR and CDR2 FQNEAQ come from the germline V gene (reference sequence). The CDR3 loop is CASSLGQVYQETQYF. Here the CDR3 DNA reads TGTGCCAGCAGCTTGGGACAGGTTTACCAAGAGACCCAGTACTTC.

This rearrangement joins TRBV7-2 to TRBJ1-1; unclear D gene. Germline V gives CDR1 SGHTA, CDR2 FQGNSA. V gave up 0 bases and J gave up 2 bases, with 7 bases separating them. CDR3 length: 14 residues. CDR3 sequence reads: CASSLADSNTEAFF. CDR3 sequence (DNA): TGTGCCAGCAGCTTAGCCGACTCAAACACTGAAGCTTTCTTT.

The rearrangement uses TRBV12-3 or TRBV12-4 and TRBJ2-7; 8 nucleotides align to TRBD1. The V segment lost 8 bases and the J segment 2 bases; nucleotides outside the gene matches: 5. This CDR3 comprises 13 residues. As DNA, the CDR3 is TGTGCCAGCGGACAGGGTATCGCCTACGAGCAGTACTTC. It translates to CASGQGIAYEQYF.

In its sample, this clone was seen once. The chain employs TRBV16 and TRBJ1-2; 8 positions match TRBD1. Germline V lookup: CDR1 KGHSY, CDR2 FQNENV. The ends lost 3 bases at V and 4 bases at J; junction bases unmatched: 13. This CDR3 spans 17 amino acids. The CDR3 here is CASSHYGQGSRGYGYTF. The CDR3 DNA reads as TGTGCCAGCAGCCATTACGGACAGGGAAGTAGGGGCTATGGCTACACCTTC.

This clone was seen only once. This sequence joins TRBV11-2 and TRBJ1-2; D not resolved. CDR1 and CDR2 from the germline V gene are SGHAT and FQNNGV. The CDR3 spans 13 residues. Trimming stripped 1 base from V and 5 bases from J, with 8 bases between. The CDR3 coding sequence is TGTGCCAGCAGCTTAGGGGGAGGGTATGGCTACACCTTC. Its translation is CASSLGGGYGYTF.

V gene TRBV15 combines with J gene TRBJ1-2; D remains unclear. Germline V CDR1 and CDR2: LNHNV, YYDKDF (reference sequence). V lost 5 bases, J lost 2 bases, and 9 bases lay in between. This CDR3 spans 13 amino acids. Here the CDR3 DNA reads TGTGCCACCAGCTACGACATAAACTATGGCTACACCTTC. Protein sequence: CATSYDINYGYTF.

This clone was found once. The chain employs TRBV15 and TRBJ1-1; 7 bases line up with TRBD1. CDR3 length: 15 amino acids. Trimming took 5 bases from V and 0 from J; bases not matched to a gene: 6. CDR1 and CDR2 (germline): LNHNV, YYDKDF (reference sequence). CDR3 bases: TGTGCCACCAGCGCCCGACAGGGATTGAACACTGAAGCTTTCTTT. This encodes CATSARQGLNTEAFF.

This chain connects TRBV5-1 to TRBJ1-2, with D unclear. Germline lookup yields CDR1 SGHRS and CDR2 YFSETQ. V was trimmed by 0 bases and J by 7 bases, leaving 13 bases between them. The CDR3 has 14 residues. The CDR3 reads CASSLDQSSGGYTF. CDR3 nucleotide sequence: TGCGCCAGCAGCTTGGACCAGTCCTCTGGTGGCTACACCTTC.

The gene calls are TRBV14 and TRBJ2-7; D is perhaps TRBD2 (6 bases). Germline V gene data show CDR1 as SGHDN and CDR2 as FVKESK. Trimming took 1 base from V and 1 from J, leaving 14 bases between them. CDR3 length: 16 amino acids. The CDR3 protein is CASSQVAGSLSYEQYF. As DNA, the CDR3 is TGTGCCAGCAGCCAAGTCGCCGGGAGCCTTTCCTACGAGCAGTACTTC.

This chain joins TRBV30 and TRBJ1-6; the match to TRBD1 covers 9 bases. This CDR3 comprises 15 residues. V lost 2 bases, J lost 7 bases, and 6 bases stayed unmatched. The germline V gene has CDR1 GTSNPN and CDR2 SVGIG (reference sequence). The CDR3 spells CAWSPGTGRNSPLHF. The DNA of the CDR3 is TGTGCCTGGAGTCCCGGGACAGGGAGGAATTCACCCCTCCACTTT.

This chain uses TRBV7-2 with TRBJ2-5; D perhaps matches TRBD1 (6 bases). V was cut by 2 bases and J by 2 bases, with 12 bases left in between. The CDR3 extends over 15 amino acids. Germline CDR1 SGHTA, CDR2 FQGNSA. The CDR3 loop is CASSLFPRGQETQYF. The CDR3, as DNA: TGTGCCAGCAGCTTATTTCCCAGGGGTCAAGAGACCCAGTACTTC. The variable domain in full, completed from reference TRBV7-2 and TRBJ2-5, reads GAGVSQSPSNKVTEKGKDVELRCDPISGHTALYWYRQSLGQGLEFLIYFQGNSAPDKSGLPSDRFSAERTGGSVSTLTIQRTQQEDSAVYLCASSLFPRGQETQYFGPGTRLLVL.

The chain recombines TRBV19 with TRBJ1-5; TRBD1 aligns across 11 bases. After removal of 4 bases from V and 3 bases from J, the junction contained 5 bases not matched to a gene. The CDR3 runs to 16 residues. Germline V gene data show CDR1 as LNHDA and CDR2 as SQIVND (reference sequence). CDR3 DNA: TGTGCCAGTAGTACTCGGGACAGGGGGATCAATCAGCCCCAGCATTTT. Protein product: CASSTRDRGINQPQHF.

Notes on this clone: Other DNA sequences of this sample code for an identical CDR3. The chain is built from TRBV18 and TRBJ1-1; 9 nucleotides agree with TRBD1. V lost 3 bases to trimming and J lost 2 bases; unmatched junction nucleotides: 1. CDR1 KGHSH and CDR2 LQKENI come from the germline V gene. This CDR3 spans 14 amino acids. CDR3 amino acids: CASSPTGGNTEAFF. Here the CDR3 DNA reads TGTGCCAGCTCACCGACAGGGGGAAACACTGAAGCTTTCTTT. The full variable domain, its missing parts supplied by reference TRBV18 and TRBJ1-1, is NAGVMQNPRHLVRRRGQEARLRCSPMKGHSHVYWYRQLPEEGLKFMVYLQKENIIDESGMPKERFSAEFPKEGPSILRIQQVVRGDSAAYFCASSPTGGNTEAFFGQGTRLTVV.

This clone was found once. The chain recombines TRBV12-5 with TRBJ1-2, with 9 bases lining up with TRBD1. Trimming took 5 bases from V and 5 from J; bases not matched to a gene: 6. Germline V CDR1 and CDR2: LGHNT, FRNRAP. The CDR3 spans 14 residues. The CDR3 nucleotides read TGTGCTAGTGGTCCGGGACAGGGCCGGTATGGCTACACCTTC. Amino acids: CASGPGQGRYGYTF.

The chain carries TRBV19 and TRBJ1-1, with D unresolved. Germline CDR1 LNHDA, CDR2 SQIVND (reference sequence). This CDR3 comprises 16 residues. V was clipped by 2 bases and J by 0 bases, with 13 bases between them. The chain's CDR3 is CASSISDKIMNTEAFF. The CDR3 DNA sequence: TGTGCCAGTAGTATATCCGACAAGATTATGAACACTGAAGCTTTCTTT.

The chain has TRBV4-2 and TRBJ2-1; 15 bases are shared with TRBD2. Looked up from germline, CDR1 is LGHNA and CDR2 is YNFKEQ. J lost 0 bases, V lost 5 bases, and 5 bases had no gene match. The CDR3 spans 18 residues. DNA for the CDR3: TGTGCCAGCAGCGGACTAGCGGGGGGGCCTAGCTCCTACAATGAGCAGTTCTTC. It yields the protein CASSGLAGGPSSYNEQFF.

This rearrangement joins TRBV5-1 to TRBJ1-2, with TRBD1 as a possible D gene (5 bases). The germline V gene has CDR1 SGHRS and CDR2 YFSETQ. Trimming took off 0 bases at V and 4 bases at J, with 7 bases between the two ends. This CDR3 has 13 residues. CDR3 in amino acids: CASSLGQSYGYTF. Written as DNA, the CDR3 is TGCGCCAGCAGCTTGGGACAGAGCTATGGCTACACCTTC. The complete variable domain, with remaining parts taken from reference TRBV5-1 and TRBJ1-2, reads KAGVTQTPRYLIKTRGQQVTLSCSPISGHRSVSWYQQTPGQGLQFLFEYFSETQRNKGNFPGRFSGRQFSNSRSEMNVSTLELGDSALYLCASSLGQSYGYTFGSGTRLTVV.

The chain is built from TRBV19 and TRBJ1-2, with 8 bases lining up with TRBD1. Germline-derived CDR1 and CDR2 are LNHDA and SQIVND (reference sequence). The V gene end was trimmed by 4 bases and the J gene end by 7 bases; junction bases not matched to a gene: 8. The CDR3 spans 14 residues. CDR3 bases: TGTGCCAGTAGTACTCCGACAGGGGTAGCTGGCTACACCTTC. It translates to CASSTPTGVAGYTF.

For the CDR3, the DNA is TGCGCCAGCAGCCAAGACTTCAGGAGCAATCAGCCCCAGCATTTT. Its protein is CASSQDFRSNQPQHF. V usage is TRBV4-1 and J usage is TRBJ1-5, with no clear D. V was trimmed by 0 bases and J by 1 base, leaving 7 bases between them. The germline V gene encodes CDR1 MGHRA and CDR2 YSYEKL. This CDR3 region has 15 residues.

V is TRBV7-6 and J is TRBJ1-4; 7 bases line up with TRBD1. Germline V lookup: CDR1 SGHVS, CDR2 FNYEAQ. V lost 4 bases and J lost 3; bases outside the gene matches: 5. CDR3 length: 15 amino acids. This CDR3 is CASSSTGVSNEKLFF. In DNA form, the CDR3 reads TGTGCCAGCAGCTCCACAGGGGTGTCTAATGAAAAACTGTTTTTT.

This clone has only a few counts. The chain uses TRBV2 and TRBJ1-1, with D possibly being TRBD1 (6 bases). Germline CDR1 reads SNHLY; CDR2 reads FYNNEI. With 8 bases removed from V and 5 bases from J, the gap between germline ends came to 18 bases. The CDR3 has 14 amino acids. CDR3 coding DNA: TGTGCCAGCGGAGGACAAACAGGGCCGACTGAAGCTTTCTTT. Translated, it gives CASGGQTGPTEAFF.

The V call is TRBV4-1, the J call TRBJ1-1; TRBD1 is a possible D gene (5 bases). Germline V gene lookup returns CDR1 MGHRA and CDR2 YSYEKL. The V end lost 1 base, the J end lost 9 bases, and 12 bases lay between the germline ends. CDR3 size: 13 residues. The CDR3 sequence is CASSQVWGTQAFF. CDR3 DNA sequence: TGCGCCAGCAGCCAAGTCTGGGGCACCCAAGCTTTCTTT.

The CDR3 spells CASSLTGATALHF. CDR3 coding DNA: TGTGCCAGCAGCCTGACAGGGGCCACTGCCCTCCACTTT. The rearrangement joins TRBV14 to TRBJ1-6, with 8 bases identical to TRBD1. V lost 4 bases, J lost 14 bases, and 7 bases stayed unmatched. Germline loops: CDR1 SGHDN, CDR2 FVKESK. There are 13 residues in the CDR3.

The chain recombines TRBV27 with TRBJ2-7; D perhaps matches TRBD1 (7 bases). The CDR3 totals 14 residues. Germline values: CDR1 MNHEY, CDR2 SMNVEV (reference sequence). V shed 5 bases and J shed 2 bases, with 13 bases lying between them. This CDR3 is CASSPQGGTYEQYF. CDR3 bases: TGTGCCAGCAGTCCCCAGGGGGGCACCTACGAGCAGTACTTC.

The V call is TRBV4-3, the J call TRBJ1-6; TRBD1 matches 7 bases. The CDR3 runs to 16 residues. With 0 bases clipped from V and 10 bases from J, the junction kept 9 bases outside the gene matches. CDR1 is LGHNA and CDR2 is YSLEER in the germline V gene. In DNA form, the CDR3 reads TGCGCCAGCAGCCAAGATTCGGACAGGACGGGGTCACCCCTCCACTTT. It codes for CASSQDSDRTGSPLHF.